The present entry profiles one T cell receptor beta chain with its context. Which antigen it targets is not known. No qualities accompany the bases; no much larger clone lies one base away. Using a constant-region primer and ProtoScript II reverse transcriptase, TCRbeta-specific cDNA was reverse-transcribed from about 460 ng total RNA. TCRbeta libraries were built with three nested multiplex PCR rounds, a slightly modified ARM-PCR procedure. Multiplex TRBV1-TRBV30 forward primers and a Cbeta reverse primer were used in the first two PCR rounds, each of which was run for around 10 cycles. Sample barcodes and Illumina adapters were attached in a final 25-cycle PCR using Deep VentR polymerase. Before sequencing, amplicons of 200-500 bp were purified from gel using a QIAquick gel extraction kit. TCRbeta amplicons were sequenced on an Illumina HiSeq 2500 with 250-bp paired-end reads. Processing in the source paper ran as follows. Reads were quality-trimmed with Trimmomatic v0.33, and paired reads were merged with FLASH v1.2.11 to recover full CDR3 sequences. MiGEC v1.2.1b assigned V, D and J germline segments to the rearranged TCRbeta sequences. Clonotype statistics and Shannon-Wiener diversity indices were calculated with VDJtools v1.0.0. Except for diversity analysis, only the 250 most abundant clonotypes of each sample were used in subsequent analyses to reduce sampling bias. The public reads were run again by TCRdb, first through fastp at Q25 and then through MiXCR, and only productive beta chains were kept. All rows with the same CDR3 protein become a single entry with the most common DNA and genes. The V and J calls and clone size are TCRdb's, not the authors'. For this sample the table gives 45,000 or so distinct CDR3 sequences, of which about three quarters were detected only once. The top ten hold 15% to 20% of the sample.

Spanning cysteine to phenylalanine, the CDR3 consists of 18 amino acids. The DNA shown is the 54-base CDR3, in frame from base 1. These data are taken from a study of tumor-infiltrating lymphocytes in primary liver carcinoma (TCRdb year 2017). Describing the broader study: The five patients, three men and two women aged 30 to 69 years, had hepatocellular carcinoma (four) or combined HCC and intrahepatic cholangiocarcinoma (one). The five patients had tumors of stage T1-T3 N0M0, with maximum diameters ranging from about 4.2 to 11 cm. Each sample produced about 3.5 to 8 million productive TCRbeta reads, and read depth showed no significant difference between tissue types. For each liver tumor, the study sampled five regions along with adjacent normal tissue and blood, and applied TCRbeta repertoire sequencing, expression microarrays and whole-exome sequencing. A total of roughly 35 specimens from 5 patients underwent TCRbeta repertoire sequencing, comprising about 25 tumor regions, 5 adjacent noncancerous liver tissues and 5 peripheral blood samples. The approximately 24 tumor region samples were profiled with Agilent mRNA microarrays so that TCRbeta repertoire diversity could be related to the local molecular phenotype. Repertoires from technical replicates were highly reproducible, with mean shared-clone rates approximately 0.88 and correlation coefficients above 0.98.

Without any cell sorting, total RNA and DNA were co-extracted from about 21-30 mg of bulk tissue using the AllPrep DNA/RNA mini kit. Between November 2015 and March 2016, roughly five patients in China with histopathologically diagnosed primary liver carcinoma had their tumors surgically resected. At the time of sampling, the patients had chronic HBV infection and had not received any treatment. Each tumor was sampled at five spatially separated regions: the tumor centre plus the superior, inferior, left-lateral and right-lateral poles. More than 90% viable tumor cells were found by histology in every tumor sample. Fresh tumor and adjacent tissue pieces were bisected; one half was stored in RNAlater at -80°C, the other sent for histology. General conclusions and limits of the study: Consistent with antigen-driven expansion, pairs of tumor regions showed higher repertoire overlap (mean roughly 35%) than either tumor-adjacent pairs (about 17%) or tumor-blood pairs (about 15%). With just four or five patients in the study, the authors point out that the findings should be validated in a larger study. Because sequencing covered only the TCR beta chain and unpaired alpha chains were not captured, true repertoire diversity is likely underestimated. The top 250 clones made up a significantly larger repertoire fraction in tumors than in blood (p = 0.039). Only roughly 8-25% of top clones appeared in all five regions of a tumor, which suggests that tumor-infiltrating T cells are spatially heterogeneous. Comparison of CD4+ and CD8+ T cell repertoires was precluded by the use of bulk unsorted samples.

Material: liver tumor tissue from sampling region 2. The cell subset or site label, as the study defines it: tumor region T2, inferior pole. The chain is assembled from TRBV21-1 and TRBJ2-3; the table names TRBD2, a call not compared with the DNA. TRBV21-1 is given as a pseudogene. The receptor comes from a man between 35 and 55 years old with primary liver carcinoma and hepatitis B virus infection. The nucleotide sequence is given as TGTGCTAGCAGTCATTCGGGAGGGAGGGCCCTCAGCACAGATACGCAGTATTTT. It is translated as CASSHSGGRALSTDTQYF.